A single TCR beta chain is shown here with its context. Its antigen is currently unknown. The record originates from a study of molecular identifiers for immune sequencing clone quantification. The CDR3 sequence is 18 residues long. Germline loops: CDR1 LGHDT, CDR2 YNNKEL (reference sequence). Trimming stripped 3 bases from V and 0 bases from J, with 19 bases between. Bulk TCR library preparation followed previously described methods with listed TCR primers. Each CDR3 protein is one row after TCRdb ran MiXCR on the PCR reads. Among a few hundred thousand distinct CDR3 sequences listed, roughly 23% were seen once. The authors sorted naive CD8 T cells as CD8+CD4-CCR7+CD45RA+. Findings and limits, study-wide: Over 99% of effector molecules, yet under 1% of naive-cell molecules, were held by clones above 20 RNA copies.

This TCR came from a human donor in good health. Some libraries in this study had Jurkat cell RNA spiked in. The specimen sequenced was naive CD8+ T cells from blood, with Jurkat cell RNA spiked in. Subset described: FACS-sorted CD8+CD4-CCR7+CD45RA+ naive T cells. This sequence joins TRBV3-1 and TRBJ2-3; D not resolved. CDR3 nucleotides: TGTGCCAGCAGCCAGCTACTAAGCAGTTCCTTTAGCACAGATACGCAGTATTTT. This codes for CASSQLLSSSFSTDTQYF.